A single sample is the source of the 23 T cell receptor beta chains below, sequenced in a study of cytomegalovirus exposure and HLA in healthy donors. Vbeta (60) and Jbeta (13) primers were used in the PCR. Clones were sequenced by immunoSEQ multiplex PCR, and TCRdb holds only the in-frame ones, with some missing. The sample yields 170,000 or so clones, 80% seen once. Material for sequencing was PBMCs. The source of these receptors is a man younger than 45 in good health and CMV-seropositive.

This chain uses TRBV11-2 with TRBJ2-5, with 7 positions matching TRBD2. In germline, CDR1 is SGHAT, CDR2 FQNNGV. Trimming cost V 9 bases and J 5 bases; bases outside gene matches: 9. The CDR3 has 13 residues. CDR3 region: CARKVRGYETQYF. CDR3 nucleotide sequence: TGTGCCAGAAAGGTGCGGGGGTACGAGACCCAGTACTTC.

The chain joins TRBV2 to TRBJ1-1; no clear D gene. The CDR3 runs 12 residues. The germline CDR1 and CDR2 sequences are SNHLY and FYNNEI. V was pared by 7 bases and J by 1 base, with 7 bases between. The CDR3 nucleotides read TGTGCCAGCACCCGTCCGAACACTGAAGCTTTCTTT. Its protein product is CASTRPNTEAFF.

The chain employs TRBV19 and TRBJ2-1; D is undetermined. Trimming took 4 bases from V and 7 from J, leaving 8 bases between them. The CDR3 is 12 residues long. CDR1 LNHDA and CDR2 SQIVND come from the germline V gene (reference sequence). The CDR3 DNA sequence: TGTGCCAGTAGTACACCTATAAATGAGCAGTTCTTC. Translated: CASSTPINEQFF.

The chain uses TRBV9 and TRBJ2-7, with 9 bases lining up with TRBD2. V was pared by 3 bases and J by 2 bases, with 6 bases of the junction left unmatched. This CDR3 region has 15 residues. Germline V gives CDR1 SGDLS, CDR2 YYNGEE. CDR3 coding DNA: TGTGCCAGCAGCGCTGGACTAGCGAGAACCTACGAGCAGTACTTC. It encodes CASSAGLARTYEQYF.

The chain links TRBV9 to TRBJ2-1; D is uncertain. Between the trimmed V and J ends, which lost 3 bases and 7 bases, there was a span of 14 bases. Germline CDR1 reads SGDLS; CDR2 reads YYNGEE. This CDR3 is 14 amino acids long. DNA for the CDR3: TGTGCCAGCAGCGCCCCTAGACTGCCGAATGAGCAGTTCTTC. It is translated as CASSAPRLPNEQFF. The full variable domain, its missing parts supplied by reference TRBV9 and TRBJ2-1, is DSGVTQTPKHLITATGQRVTLRCSPRSGDLSVYWYQQSLDQGLQFLIQYYNGEERAKGNILERFSAQQFPDLHSELNLSSLELGDSALYFCASSAPRLPNEQFFGPGTRLTVL.

The chain carries TRBV11-2 and TRBJ1-1; D unclear. CDR3 length: 12 residues. The germline V gene has CDR1 SGHAT and CDR2 FQNNGV. V gave up 3 bases and J gave up 10 bases, with 12 bases separating them. The chain's CDR3 is CASSFRGRRAFF. The CDR3 nucleotides read TGTGCCAGCAGCTTCCGAGGGAGGCGAGCTTTCTTT.

V usage is TRBV14 and J usage is TRBJ1-2; 7 bases line up with TRBD1. The germline gives CDR1 SGHDN, CDR2 FVKESK. CDR3 length: 15 amino acids. Germline trimming cut 4 bases from V and 7 bases from J; bases unmatched to any gene: 12. DNA for the CDR3: TGTGCCAGCAGCCCCCCGGGACAGATGTGGGGTGGCTACACCTTC. This encodes CASSPPGQMWGGYTF.

The CDR3 coding sequence is TGTGCCAGCAGCTTATTATTCGACAGGAACACTGAAGCTTTCTTT. Residues: CASSLLFDRNTEAFF. This chain links TRBV11-2 with TRBJ1-1; tentatively, D is TRBD1 (5 bases). Germline V gene data show CDR1 as SGHAT and CDR2 as FQNNGV. Trimming removed 2 bases at V and 1 base at J, with 11 bases between. This CDR3 comprises 15 residues.

This chain connects TRBV27 to TRBJ1-2; tentative D call: TRBD1 (5 bases). Trimming stripped 4 bases from V and 8 bases from J, with 14 bases between. This CDR3 is built from 13 residues. Looked up from germline, CDR1 is MNHEY and CDR2 is SMNVEV (reference sequence). This chain's CDR3 is CASSSGAGEGYTF. Written as DNA, the CDR3 is TGTGCCAGCAGTTCCGGGGCGGGGGAAGGCTACACCTTC.

The rearrangement uses TRBV7-8 and TRBJ2-2, with 8 bases aligning to TRBD2. V shed 5 bases and J 4 bases; nucleotides not matched to a gene: 12. The germline V gene encodes CDR1 SGHVS and CDR2 FQNEAQ. The length of the CDR3 is 17 residues. CDR3 nucleotides: TGTGCCAGCAGCCCCAATTCGGGGGGGCGGGTCACCGGGGAGCTGTTTTTT. The encoded protein is CASSPNSGGRVTGELFF.

The V gene is TRBV5-1, the J gene TRBJ2-1; tentatively, D is TRBD1 (5 bases). V was pared by 7 bases and J by 6 bases, with 14 bases between. Germline loops: CDR1 SGHRS, CDR2 YFSETQ. The length of the CDR3 is 13 residues. For the CDR3, the DNA is TGCGCCAGCCGCAGGGTTGGCGGCAATGAGCAGTTCTTC. Translation: CASRRVGGNEQFF.

The chain combines TRBV7-9 with TRBJ2-7, with D possibly TRBD1 on 6 matching bases. The CDR3 has 16 amino acids. V dropped 2 bases and J dropped 5 bases, with 19 bases sitting between them. In germline, CDR1 is SEHNR, CDR2 FQNEAQ (reference sequence). In DNA form, the CDR3 reads TGTGCCAGCAGCTTAATAGATTGGACAGCTAACGACGAGCAGTACTTC. Encoded protein: CASSLIDWTANDEQYF.

The chain combines TRBV9 with TRBJ1-2; D is possibly TRBD1 (6 bases). Between the trimmed V and J ends, which lost 4 bases and 4 bases, there was a span of 23 bases. The CDR3 is made up of 17 amino acids. The germline gives CDR1 SGDLS, CDR2 YYNGEE. In nucleotides, the CDR3 is TGTGCCAGCAGCTACCCGCCCCAGGACAGTGACCTCTATGGCTACACCTTC. It is translated as CASSYPPQDSDLYGYTF. Supplemented by reference TRBV9 and TRBJ1-2, the full variable domain reads DSGVTQTPKHLITATGQRVTLRCSPRSGDLSVYWYQQSLDQGLQFLIQYYNGEERAKGNILERFSAQQFPDLHSELNLSSLELGDSALYFCASSYPPQDSDLYGYTFGSGTRLTVV.

This chain links TRBV6-4 with TRBJ2-1; D is uncertain. Germline V gene data show CDR1 as MRHNA and CDR2 as SNTAGT. CDR3 length: 15 amino acids. Trimming removed 4 bases at V and 2 bases at J, with 12 bases between. CDR3 sequence: CASSGEFATYNEQFF. For the CDR3, the DNA is TGTGCCAGCAGTGGCGAATTTGCTACCTACAATGAGCAGTTCTTC.

The V gene is TRBV7-8, the J gene TRBJ1-4; maybe TRBD1 (5 bases). The CDR3 spans 14 residues. Germline values: CDR1 SGHVS, CDR2 FQNEAQ. V was clipped by 3 bases and J by 4 bases, with 9 bases between them. The CDR3 sequence: CASSFDRINEKLFF. The CDR3 bases are TGTGCCAGCAGCTTCGACAGAATTAATGAAAAACTGTTTTTT.

Here the CDR3 DNA reads TGTGCCAGCAAAATTGAGACAAACTATGGCTACACCTTC. Its translation: CASKIETNYGYTF. V is TRBV6-6 and J is TRBJ1-2; no firm D call. Germline CDR1 and CDR2: MNHNY and SVGAGI (reference sequence). The CDR3 is 13 residues long. Trimming took 7 bases from V and 2 from J, leaving 11 bases between them.

The chain couples TRBV7-2 to TRBJ2-7; the match to TRBD2 covers 8 bases. The CDR3 has 14 amino acids. Trimming at V came to 5 bases and at J to 2 bases, leaving 5 bases not matched to a gene. Looked up from germline, CDR1 is SGHTA and CDR2 is FQGNSA. The CDR3 DNA follows: TGTGCCAGCAGCCGACGGGGGGGGGCCTACGAGCAGTACTTC. Amino acid sequence: CASSRRGGAYEQYF.

J is TRBJ2-1 and V is TRBV9; 9 bases line up with TRBD1. The germline V gene encodes CDR1 SGDLS and CDR2 YYNGEE. The V segment lost 3 bases and the J segment 9 bases; nucleotides outside the gene matches: 22. The CDR3 spans 19 residues. CDR3 bases: TGTGCCAGCAGCGCCCTTCGTTACCCTACGGGACAGGGAGCATTTGAGCAGTTCTTC. Its protein is CASSALRYPTGQGAFEQFF.

CDR3 amino acids: CASSVSNPNEKLFF. The CDR3 nucleotides are TGTGCCAGCAGTGTCTCTAATCCTAATGAAAAACTGTTTTTT. The genes are TRBV6-5 and TRBJ1-4; no firm D call. Trimming stripped 5 bases from V and 3 bases from J, with 10 bases between. The CDR3 has 14 residues. Germline V gene sequence: CDR1 MNHEY, CDR2 SVGAGI.

This clone has just a few counts. The J gene is TRBJ2-3, the V gene TRBV6-1; the match to TRBD2 covers 8 bases. Losses at the gene ends were 6 bases for V and 7 bases for J; bases not matched to a gene: 12. Germline loops: CDR1 MNHNS, CDR2 SASEGT. The CDR3 has 15 amino acids. CDR3 protein: CASRAPGGVLNTQYF. In DNA form, the CDR3 reads TGTGCCAGCAGGGCCCCCGGGGGGGTCTTAAATACGCAGTATTTT.

This clone is judged medium-sized. This sequence joins TRBV15 and TRBJ2-3, with D maybe TRBD1 (6 bases). The V end lost 4 bases, the J end lost 4 bases, and 15 bases lay between the germline ends. Per the germline V gene, CDR1 is LNHNV and CDR2 is YYDKDF (reference sequence). The CDR3 length is 15 residues. The CDR3 DNA follows: TGTGCCACCAGCAAAGAGCGTGGGGGCGCAGATACGCAGTATTTT. As protein: CATSKERGGADTQYF.

The chain is built from TRBV11-2 and TRBJ2-2; the match to TRBD2 covers 7 bases. Trimming at V came to 5 bases and at J to 6 bases, leaving 15 bases not matched to a gene. This CDR3 contains 17 residues. CDR1 is SGHAT, CDR2 FQNNGV, per germline. CDR3 nucleotides: TGTGCCAGCAGCCTAATTGGCGGGACTACCGTTTCCGGGGAGCTGTTTTTT. Translated: CASSLIGGTTVSGELFF.

In DNA form, the CDR3 reads TGTGCCAGCAGCGTAGAAGGAGGGAGCGGGGGGAGTAACAATGAGCAGTTCTTC. This translates into CASSVEGGSGGSNNEQFF. J is TRBJ2-1 and V is TRBV9; 9 bases line up with TRBD2. V shed 0 bases, J shed 5 bases, and the junction held 12 bases outside the gene matches. The CDR3 is 18 residues long. Looked up from germline, CDR1 is SGDLS and CDR2 is YYNGEE.